This T cell receptor beta chain stems from a study of blood T cell repertoires in COVID-19. Whole-study context: Specimens from acute and convalescent COVID-19 originated in the United States, Italy and Spain. Sources were T cells, B-cell-depleted T cells, or PBMCs; the material itself was cDNA or gDNA.

CDR3 size: 15 residues. Losses at the gene ends were 5 bases for V and 0 bases for J; bases not matched to a gene: 6. Germline assignment: CDR1 MDHEN and CDR2 SYDVKM. Authors' analysis steps: Researchers report that nucleated cell counts were estimated from reference gene primer amplification. Sequencing used immunoSEQ multiplex PCR; TCRdb keeps in-frame clones, though not all of them. The DNA gave D and trimming, while V, J and clone size come from that table. Of some 150,000 clones in the sample, about 89% were seen once. The genes are TRBV28 and TRBJ2-5, with TRBD2 matching 7 bases. This sequence originates from a man aged 50 or older with acute or convalescent COVID-19. Sequencing was done on a sample of peripheral blood. The CDR3 reads CASSPAGTNQETQYF. The CDR3 nucleotides are TGTGCCAGCAGTCCAGCGGGGACTAACCAAGAGACCCAGTACTTC.